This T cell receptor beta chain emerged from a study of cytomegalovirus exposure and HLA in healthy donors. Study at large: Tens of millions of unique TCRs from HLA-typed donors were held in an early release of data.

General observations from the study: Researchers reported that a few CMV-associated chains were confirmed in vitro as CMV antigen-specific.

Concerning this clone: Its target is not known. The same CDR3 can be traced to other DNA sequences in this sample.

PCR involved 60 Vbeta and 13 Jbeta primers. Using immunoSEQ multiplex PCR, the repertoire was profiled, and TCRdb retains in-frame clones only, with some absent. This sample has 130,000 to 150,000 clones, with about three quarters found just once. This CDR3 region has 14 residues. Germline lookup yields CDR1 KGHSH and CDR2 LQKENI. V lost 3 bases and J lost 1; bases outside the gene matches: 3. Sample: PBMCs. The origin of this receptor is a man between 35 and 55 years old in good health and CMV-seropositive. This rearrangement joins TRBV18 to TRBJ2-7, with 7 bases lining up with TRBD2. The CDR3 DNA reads TGTGCCAGCTCACCTGTGGGAGGGTCCTACGAGCAGTACTTC. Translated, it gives CASSPVGGSYEQYF.